The T cell receptor (beta chain) under discussion was sequenced for a study of blood T cell repertoires in COVID-19. Whole-study context: Samples representing acute and convalescent COVID-19 were sourced from the United States, Italy and Spain.

Per the germline V gene, CDR1 is SNHLY and CDR2 is FYNNEI. Trimming took 3 bases from V and 2 from J, leaving 7 bases between them. CDR3 size: 13 residues. Original data processing: Amplification with reference gene primers provided the estimates of nucleated cell counts. Here immunoSEQ multiplex PCR was the method, and the copy in TCRdb shows in-frame clones only, minus some. The V and J calls and the clone size are those of that table, but D and trimming were determined from the DNA. The sample shows approximately 270,000 clones, approximately 91% of them seen only once. The participants were between roughly 18 and 100 years old and came from some 23 US areas. Participants were placed into cohorts based on the clinical history they reported.

The source of this sequence is a human donor in a cohort exposed to, infected with or recovered from COVID-19 (not recorded which). The donor label of this sample is uncertain. V gene TRBV2 combines with J gene TRBJ1-2, with D unclear. Specimen: PBMCs or T cells enriched from blood (not recorded which). In DNA, the CDR3 is TGTGCCAGCAGTGAGGCCAGAAACTATGGCTACACCTTC. Translated: CASSEARNYGYTF. Full variable domain (rest looked up from reference TRBV2 and TRBJ1-2): EPEVTQTPSHQVTQMGQEVILRCVPISNHLYFYWYRQILGQKVEFLVSFYNNEISEKSEIFDDQFSVERPDGSNFTLKIRSTKLEDSAMYFCASSEARNYGYTFGSGTRLTVV.